This T cell receptor beta chain was documented in a study of T cells in Graves' hyperthyroidism and ophthalmopathy. Study context: The initial diagnosis was the point when peripheral blood was collected, ahead of any treatment. Study conclusions and caveats: Blood held most thyroid clonotypes expanded above 0.001 frequency. The model predicted ophthalmopathy a median approximately 6.3 months before onset.

As for this clonotype: Antigen: not known.

Germline values: CDR1 DFQATT, CDR2 SNEGSKA (reference sequence). CDR3 length: 14 residues. V was cut by 3 bases and J by 8 bases, with 19 bases left in between. Template material for amplifying TCR beta CDR3 regions consisted of RNA transcripts. First-round RT-PCR of the TCR CDR3 relied on the HTBI primer set. Using its own MiXCR run on the multiplex PCR reads, TCRdb lists one record per CDR3 protein. The profile shows more than 350,000 distinct CDR3 sequences, approximately 16% of them singletons. This TCR came from a woman between 55 and 75 years old with Graves' ophthalmopathy. The chain links TRBV20-1 to TRBJ1-2; weak D call: TRBD1 (6 bases). The sequenced sample was blood. Written as DNA, the CDR3 is TGCAGTGCTAGGGGGGGCGCCAGGAAGTTGGGCTACACCTTC. Amino acid sequence: CSARGGARKLGYTF.